The rows below give T cell receptor beta chains drawn from one sample of a study of blood T cells in healthy people across ages. TCRdb re-called the 5' RACE reads through MiXCR, storing one row per CDR3 protein. The table shows 540,000 or so distinct CDR3 sequences, with roughly 29% occurring only once. Specimen: blood. The receptors stem from a woman in her sixties or seventies in good health. Each CDR3 is given with its conserved first and last residue. The order of the fields is J gene, V gene, D gene, clone size, CDR3 protein, CDR3 DNA. A D gene is named only where the DNA matches it firmly. Clone size is stated in some rows and not others, as once, few, many or a class when expanded.

J gene: TRBJ2-3
V gene: TRBV5-1
D gene: TRBD2
clone size: .
CDR3 protein: CASSLGTSGLTDTQYF
CDR3 DNA: TGCGCCAGCAGCCTAGGGACTAGCGGACTCACAGATACGCAGTATTTT

J gene: TRBJ2-5
V gene: TRBV5-1
D gene: .
clone size: few
CDR3 protein: CASSWAGTQETQYF
CDR3 DNA: TGCGCCAGCAGCTGGGCTGGCACACAAGAGACCCAGTACTTC

J gene: TRBJ2-7
V gene: TRBV27
D gene: TRBD2
clone size: .
CDR3 protein: CASRLAGQGYEQYF
CDR3 DNA: TGTGCCAGCAGACTAGCGGGGCAAGGCTACGAGCAGTACTTC

J gene: TRBJ1-4
V gene: TRBV4-1
D gene: .
clone size: few
CDR3 protein: CASSQEEARVLEKLFF
CDR3 DNA: TGCGCCAGCAGCCAAGAAGAGGCCAGGGTTTTGGAAAAACTGTTTTTT

J gene: TRBJ2-5
V gene: TRBV20-1
D gene: .
clone size: .
CDR3 protein: CSASQGRETQYF
CDR3 DNA: TGCAGTGCTAGCCAGGGGAGGGAGACCCAGTACTTC

J gene: TRBJ2-5
V gene: TRBV6-2/TRBV6-3
D gene: .
clone size: .
CDR3 protein: CASSQSGSRETQYF
CDR3 DNA: TGTGCCAGCAGTCAAAGCGGGTCTCGGGAGACCCAGTACTTC

J gene: TRBJ2-6
V gene: TRBV6-5
D gene: .
clone size: .
CDR3 protein: CASRKPGANVLTF
CDR3 DNA: TGTGCCAGCCGTAAGCCTGGGGCCAACGTCCTGACTTTC

J gene: TRBJ2-7
V gene: TRBV2
D gene: .
clone size: once
CDR3 protein: CASRVGHLTYEQYF
CDR3 DNA: TGTGCCAGCCGGGTGGGACACCTTACCTACGAGCAGTACTTC

J gene: TRBJ2-5
V gene: TRBV5-1
D gene: .
clone size: .
CDR3 protein: CASSLAVGSQETQYF
CDR3 DNA: TGCGCCAGCAGCTTGGCCGTGGGGTCGCAAGAGACCCAGTACTTC

J gene: TRBJ1-4
V gene: TRBV5-1
D gene: .
clone size: .
CDR3 protein: CASSDGSAVSQLFF
CDR3 DNA: TGCGCCAGCAGCGACGGGAGTGCCGTGTCCCAACTGTTTTTT

J gene: TRBJ2-7
V gene: TRBV12-3/TRBV12-4
D gene: TRBD2
clone size: few
CDR3 protein: CASSAQLAMTYEQYF
CDR3 DNA: TGTGCCAGCAGTGCCCAACTAGCGATGACCTACGAGCAGTACTTC

J gene: TRBJ1-2
V gene: TRBV5-1
D gene: .
clone size: .
CDR3 protein: CASSVGQSYGYTF
CDR3 DNA: TGCGCCAGCAGCGTTGGACAGAGCTATGGCTACACCTTC

J gene: TRBJ2-3
V gene: TRBV25-1
D gene: .
clone size: few
CDR3 protein: CASSDAGPSTDTQYF
CDR3 DNA: TGTGCCAGCAGTGACGCGGGCCCTAGCACAGATACGCAGTATTTT

J gene: TRBJ2-7
V gene: TRBV7-2
D gene: .
clone size: .
CDR3 protein: CASSPTWEYEQYF
CDR3 DNA: TGTGCCAGCAGCCCGACATGGGAGTACGAGCAGTACTTC

J gene: TRBJ1-6
V gene: TRBV7-2
D gene: .
clone size: .
CDR3 protein: CASSPGPSPLHF
CDR3 DNA: TGTGCCAGCAGCCCCGGACCGTCACCCCTCCACTTT

J gene: TRBJ1-2
V gene: TRBV7-2
D gene: TRBD1
clone size: .
CDR3 protein: CASNLRQGFENYGYTF
CDR3 DNA: TGTGCCAGCAACTTACGACAGGGGTTCGAAAACTATGGCTACACCTTC

J gene: TRBJ2-7
V gene: TRBV11-2
D gene: .
clone size: few
CDR3 protein: CASTLGPGRPEQYF
CDR3 DNA: TGTGCCAGCACCCTCGGCCCAGGAAGGCCCGAGCAGTACTTC

J gene: TRBJ1-2
V gene: TRBV9
D gene: .
clone size: .
CDR3 protein: CASSAGGWVPDYGYTF
CDR3 DNA: TGTGCCAGCAGCGCGGGGGGTTGGGTCCCCGACTATGGCTACACCTTC

J gene: TRBJ1-1
V gene: TRBV7-9
D gene: TRBD1
clone size: .
CDR3 protein: CASSPDRSPLEAFF
CDR3 DNA: TGTGCCAGCAGCCCGGACAGGAGTCCTTTAGAAGCTTTCTTT

J gene: TRBJ1-1
V gene: TRBV7-8
D gene: TRBD1
clone size: .
CDR3 protein: CASSLLLTGQTEAFF
CDR3 DNA: TGTGCCAGCAGCCTATTACTGACAGGGCAGACAGAAGCTTTCTTT

J gene: TRBJ2-7
V gene: TRBV7-2
D gene: TRBD1
clone size: many
CDR3 protein: CASSSRTGSYEQYF
CDR3 DNA: TGTGCCAGCAGCTCGCGGACAGGGTCCTACGAGCAGTACTTC

J gene: TRBJ2-6
V gene: TRBV6-2/TRBV6-3
D gene: .
clone size: .
CDR3 protein: CASSPSGTSGANVLTF
CDR3 DNA: TGTGCCAGCAGTCCCTCGGGGACCTCTGGGGCCAACGTCCTGACTTTC

J gene: TRBJ2-3
V gene: TRBV4-3
D gene: TRBD2
clone size: .
CDR3 protein: CASSRTWGGLTDTQYF
CDR3 DNA: TGCGCCAGCAGCCGGACCTGGGGGGGACTCACAGATACGCAGTATTTT

J gene: TRBJ2-7
V gene: TRBV7-2
D gene: .
clone size: few
CDR3 protein: CASSSLWGPNRGEQYF
CDR3 DNA: TGTGCCAGCAGCTCCCTATGGGGACCCAACCGCGGGGAGCAGTACTTC

J gene: TRBJ2-5
V gene: TRBV29-1
D gene: .
clone size: .
CDR3 protein: CSVGEGGETQYF
CDR3 DNA: TGCAGCGTCGGCGAGGGCGGGGAGACCCAGTACTTC

J gene: TRBJ1-1
V gene: TRBV7-2
D gene: .
clone size: .
CDR3 protein: CVSSQQAESTEAFF
CDR3 DNA: TGTGTCAGCAGTCAACAGGCTGAAAGCACTGAAGCTTTCTTT

J gene: TRBJ1-3
V gene: TRBV11-2
D gene: .
clone size: .
CDR3 protein: CASTLHRPSSGNTIYF
CDR3 DNA: TGTGCCAGCACCCTTCATAGACCCTCCTCTGGAAACACCATATATTTT

J gene: TRBJ1-4
V gene: TRBV29-1
D gene: TRBD1
clone size: .
CDR3 protein: CSVQGATTNEKLFF
CDR3 DNA: TGCAGCGTTCAGGGGGCTACAACTAATGAAAAACTGTTTTTT

J gene: TRBJ1-2
V gene: TRBV19
D gene: TRBD1
clone size: .
CDR3 protein: CASSDNSDRGHTF
CDR3 DNA: TGTGCCAGTAGTGATAACTCGGACAGGGGGCACACCTTC

J gene: TRBJ2-2
V gene: TRBV7-9
D gene: .
clone size: .
CDR3 protein: CASSLAVELFF
CDR3 DNA: TGTGCCAGCAGCTTAGCTGTCGAGCTGTTTTTT

J gene: TRBJ2-7
V gene: TRBV15
D gene: TRBD2
clone size: .
CDR3 protein: CATSRGTSGGAEQYF
CDR3 DNA: TGTGCCACCAGCAGGGGGACTAGCGGGGGGGCCGAGCAGTACTTC

J gene: TRBJ1-6
V gene: TRBV5-1
D gene: .
clone size: .
CDR3 protein: CASSLNSRDSPLHF
CDR3 DNA: TGCGCCAGCAGCTTGAATAGTCGGGATTCACCCCTCCACTTT

J gene: TRBJ2-5
V gene: TRBV11-2
D gene: .
clone size: many
CDR3 protein: CASSTGQETQYF
CDR3 DNA: TGTGCCAGCAGCACAGGACAAGAGACCCAGTACTTC

J gene: TRBJ1-1
V gene: TRBV29-1
D gene: TRBD1
clone size: .
CDR3 protein: CSARDRGRTEAFF
CDR3 DNA: TGCAGCGCAAGGGACAGGGGGCGGACTGAAGCTTTCTTT

J gene: TRBJ1-4
V gene: TRBV4-3
D gene: .
clone size: few
CDR3 protein: CASSPKGAGNEKLFF
CDR3 DNA: TGCGCCAGCAGCCCGAAAGGGGCAGGGAATGAAAAACTGTTTTTT

J gene: TRBJ2-2
V gene: TRBV4-3
D gene: TRBD1
clone size: .
CDR3 protein: CASSQTDRGAGELFF
CDR3 DNA: TGCGCCAGCAGCCAGACGGACAGGGGCGCCGGGGAGCTGTTTTTT

J gene: TRBJ2-3
V gene: TRBV7-2
D gene: .
clone size: .
CDR3 protein: CASSFIAADTQYF
CDR3 DNA: TGTGCCAGCAGCTTCATAGCCGCAGATACGCAGTATTTT

J gene: TRBJ2-5
V gene: TRBV6-5
D gene: .
clone size: .
CDR3 protein: CASSSSGLSRTQYF
CDR3 DNA: TGTGCCAGCAGTTCTTCAGGACTCAGTAGGACCCAGTACTTC

J gene: TRBJ2-2
V gene: TRBV20-1
D gene: .
clone size: .
CDR3 protein: CSARDPSVKGLGELFF
CDR3 DNA: TGCAGTGCTAGAGATCCTTCGGTGAAGGGGCTAGGGGAGCTGTTTTTT

J gene: TRBJ1-4
V gene: TRBV18
D gene: .
clone size: .
CDR3 protein: CASSPRARGEKLFF
CDR3 DNA: TGTGCCAGCTCACCGAGGGCCCGGGGTGAAAAACTGTTTTTT

J gene: TRBJ2-5
V gene: TRBV20-1
D gene: .
clone size: .
CDR3 protein: CSAFRQSETQYF
CDR3 DNA: TGCAGTGCTTTTCGACAGTCAGAGACCCAGTACTTC

J gene: TRBJ2-7
V gene: TRBV5-1
D gene: TRBD1
clone size: few
CDR3 protein: CASSSGQNNEQYF
CDR3 DNA: TGCGCCAGCAGCTCGGGACAGAATAATGAGCAGTACTTC

J gene: TRBJ1-2
V gene: TRBV21-1
D gene: .
clone size: .
CDR3 protein: CASSKSRDLFLYGYTF
CDR3 DNA: TGTGCCAGCAGTAAATCAAGGGACCTCTTCTTATATGGCTACACCTTC

J gene: TRBJ2-3
V gene: TRBV6-5
D gene: TRBD1
clone size: .
CDR3 protein: CATTTGTGLTDTQYF
CDR3 DNA: TGTGCCACCACAACCGGGACAGGGCTCACAGATACGCAGTATTTT

J gene: TRBJ2-5
V gene: TRBV11-3
D gene: TRBD2
clone size: few
CDR3 protein: CASSGGGGAQFF
CDR3 DNA: TGTGCCAGCAGCGGAGGCGGGGGGGCTCAATTCTTC

J gene: TRBJ2-7
V gene: TRBV7-2
D gene: TRBD2
clone size: .
CDR3 protein: CASSLVAGPTYEQYF
CDR3 DNA: TGTGCCAGCAGCTTAGTAGCGGGGCCTACCTACGAGCAGTACTTC

J gene: TRBJ1-2
V gene: TRBV2
D gene: .
clone size: .
CDR3 protein: CASQQASYGYTF
CDR3 DNA: TGTGCCTCTCAACAGGCGAGCTATGGCTACACCTTC

J gene: TRBJ1-2
V gene: TRBV7-2
D gene: TRBD1
clone size: few
CDR3 protein: CASSDRTRGENGYTF
CDR3 DNA: TGTGCCAGCAGCGATCGAACCAGGGGGGAAAATGGCTACACCTTC

J gene: TRBJ2-1
V gene: TRBV9
D gene: .
clone size: few
CDR3 protein: CASSATGSSYNEQFF
CDR3 DNA: TGTGCCAGCAGCGCCACAGGGAGCTCCTACAATGAGCAGTTCTTC

J gene: TRBJ1-2
V gene: TRBV7-2
D gene: .
clone size: .
CDR3 protein: CASSLGRATNYGYTF
CDR3 DNA: TGTGCCAGCAGCTTAGGCAGGGCCACCAACTATGGCTACACCTTC

J gene: TRBJ2-7
V gene: TRBV9
D gene: .
clone size: .
CDR3 protein: CASSALGSSYEQYF
CDR3 DNA: TGTGCCAGCAGCGCCTTAGGCAGCTCCTACGAGCAGTACTTC

J gene: TRBJ2-5
V gene: TRBV4-3
D gene: .
clone size: few
CDR3 protein: CASSQDLRRGPYQETQYF
CDR3 DNA: TGCGCCAGCAGCCAAGATCTTCGGCGGGGACCTTACCAAGAGACCCAGTACTTC

J gene: TRBJ1-3
V gene: TRBV2
D gene: .
clone size: .
CDR3 protein: CASSGQGANTIYF
CDR3 DNA: TGTGCCAGCAGTGGGCAGGGCGCAAACACCATATATTTT

J gene: TRBJ1-1
V gene: TRBV7-3
D gene: .
clone size: few
CDR3 protein: CASSLWMNTEAFF
CDR3 DNA: TGTGCCAGCAGCCTTTGGATGAACACTGAAGCTTTCTTT

J gene: TRBJ2-1
V gene: TRBV20-1
D gene: TRBD2
clone size: once
CDR3 protein: CSASRASGGNNAQFF
CDR3 DNA: TGCAGTGCTAGTAGGGCTAGCGGGGGGAACAATGCGCAGTTCTTC

J gene: TRBJ2-5
V gene: TRBV6-5
D gene: TRBD1
clone size: .
CDR3 protein: CATLRQGGETQYF
CDR3 DNA: TGTGCCACCTTACGACAGGGGGGGGAGACCCAGTACTTC

J gene: TRBJ2-2
V gene: TRBV27
D gene: .
clone size: few
CDR3 protein: CASSFWGNAGELFF
CDR3 DNA: TGTGCCAGCAGTTTTTGGGGGAACGCTGGGGAGCTGTTTTTT

J gene: TRBJ2-7
V gene: TRBV7-2
D gene: TRBD2
clone size: .
CDR3 protein: CASSLASGSPYEQYF
CDR3 DNA: TGTGCCAGCAGCTTAGCTAGCGGGTCCCCCTACGAGCAGTACTTC

J gene: TRBJ2-1
V gene: TRBV28
D gene: TRBD2
clone size: .
CDR3 protein: CASSFLAEGGRNEQFF
CDR3 DNA: TGTGCCAGCAGTTTCCTAGCGGAAGGAGGGCGGAATGAGCAGTTCTTC